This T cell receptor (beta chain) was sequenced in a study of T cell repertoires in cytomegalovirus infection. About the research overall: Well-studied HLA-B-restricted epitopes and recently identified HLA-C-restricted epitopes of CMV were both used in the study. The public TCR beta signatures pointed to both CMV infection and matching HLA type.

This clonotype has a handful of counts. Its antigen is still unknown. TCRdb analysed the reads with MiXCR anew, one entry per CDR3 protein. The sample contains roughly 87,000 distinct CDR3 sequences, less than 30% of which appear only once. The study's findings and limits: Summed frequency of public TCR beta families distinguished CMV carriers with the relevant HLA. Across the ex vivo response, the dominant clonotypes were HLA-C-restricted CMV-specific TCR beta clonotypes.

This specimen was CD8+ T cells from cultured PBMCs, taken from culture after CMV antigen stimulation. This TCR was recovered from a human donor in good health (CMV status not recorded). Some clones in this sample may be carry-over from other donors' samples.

CDR3 sequence: CASSLPGQGEFF. CDR3 nucleotide sequence: TGTGCCAGCAGTTTACCGGGACAGGGCGAGTTCTTC. The V gene is TRBV12-3 or TRBV12-4, the J gene TRBJ2-1; 9 bases are shared with TRBD1. V lost 2 bases, J lost 14 bases, and 4 bases stayed unmatched. CDR3 size: 12 residues.